The clone carrying this TCR beta chain has only a few counts. Its antigen is not known. The data belong to a study of identical twins. The CDR3 runs to 15 residues. Between the trimmed V and J ends, which lost 2 bases and 5 bases, there was a span of 15 bases. Whole-study findings and limits: Abundant cord blood beta clonotypes carried fewer insertions; memory repertoires showed none.

TCRdb re-called the 5' RACE reads through MiXCR, storing one row per CDR3 protein. The top ten clones hold about 4.3% of a sample with roughly 750,000 distinct CDR3 sequences, 20% to 25% of them seen once. Separately, the same data were catalogued under a study of T cells expressing NK-cell markers. That report notes: Restriction of the sorted population to alpha-beta TCR T cells was achieved in several experiments with an anti-gamma-delta TCR antibody.

The sample taken for sequencing was PBMCs. The V and J genes are TRBV12-3 or TRBV12-4 and TRBJ1-1; D not certain. This clonotype was sampled from a woman aged 18-29 years in good health. CDR3 DNA sequence: TGTGCCAGCAGTTTAAGACCGAGGATCGAAACTGAAGCTTTCTTT. This translates into CASSLRPRIETEAFF.